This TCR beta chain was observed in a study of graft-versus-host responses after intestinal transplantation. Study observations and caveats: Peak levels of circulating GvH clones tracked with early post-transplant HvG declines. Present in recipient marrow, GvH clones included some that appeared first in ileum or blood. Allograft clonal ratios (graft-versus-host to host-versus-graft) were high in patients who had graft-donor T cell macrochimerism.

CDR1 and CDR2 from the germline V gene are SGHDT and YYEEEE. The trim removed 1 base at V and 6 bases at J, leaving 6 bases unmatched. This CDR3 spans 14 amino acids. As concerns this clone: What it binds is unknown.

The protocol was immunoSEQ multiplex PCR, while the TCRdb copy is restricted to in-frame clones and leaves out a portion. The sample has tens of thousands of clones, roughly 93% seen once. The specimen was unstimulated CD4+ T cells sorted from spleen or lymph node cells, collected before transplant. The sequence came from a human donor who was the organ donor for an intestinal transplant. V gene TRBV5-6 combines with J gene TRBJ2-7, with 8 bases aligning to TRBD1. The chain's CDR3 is CASSLLDRESEQYF. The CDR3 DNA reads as TGTGCCAGCAGCTTGTTGGACAGGGAGAGCGAGCAGTACTTC.